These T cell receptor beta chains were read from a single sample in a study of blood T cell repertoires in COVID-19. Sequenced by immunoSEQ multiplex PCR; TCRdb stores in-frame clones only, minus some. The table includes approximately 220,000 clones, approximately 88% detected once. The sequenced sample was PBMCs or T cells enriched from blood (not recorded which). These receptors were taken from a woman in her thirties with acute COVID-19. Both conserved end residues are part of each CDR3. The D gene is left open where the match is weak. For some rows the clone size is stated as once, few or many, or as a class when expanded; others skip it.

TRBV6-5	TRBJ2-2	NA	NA	CASSYSTVNTGELFF	TGTGCCAGCAGTTACTCGACAGTTAACACCGGGGAGCTGTTTTTT
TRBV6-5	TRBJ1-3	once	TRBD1	CASSTGGSGNTIYF	TGTGCCAGCAGTACAGGGGGTTCTGGAAACACCATATATTTT
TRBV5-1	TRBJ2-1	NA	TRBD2	CASSLNNPGLAGNEQFF	TGCGCCAGCAGCTTAAATAATCCGGGACTAGCGGGGAATGAGCAGTTCTTC
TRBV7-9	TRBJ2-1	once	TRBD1	CAIGQAVNEQFF	TGTGCCATCGGACAGGCCGTAAATGAGCAGTTCTTC
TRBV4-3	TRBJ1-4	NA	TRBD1	CASSQTGQGRYEKLFF	TGCGCCAGCAGCCAAACGGGACAGGGGCGTTATGAAAAACTGTTTTTT
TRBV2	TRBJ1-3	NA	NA	CASSVEQNSGNTIYF	TGTGCCAGCAGTGTGGAACAGAACTCTGGAAACACCATATATTTT
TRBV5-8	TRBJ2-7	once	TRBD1	CASSVAGGREQYF	TGTGCCAGCAGTGTCGCAGGGGGTCGCGAGCAGTACTTC
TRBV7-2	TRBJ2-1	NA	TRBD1	CASSPQGALYNEQFF	TGTGCCAGCAGCCCACAGGGGGCCTTATACAATGAGCAGTTCTTC
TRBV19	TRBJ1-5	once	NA	CASTWGDHSNQPQHF	TGTGCCAGTACCTGGGGGGATCATAGCAATCAGCCCCAGCATTTT
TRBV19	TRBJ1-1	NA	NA	CASSIGSTGIGMTEAFF	TGTGCCAGTAGTATTGGCTCTACAGGGATAGGGATGACTGAAGCTTTCTTT
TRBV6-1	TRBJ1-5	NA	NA	CASSVRTALSNQPQHF	TGTGCCAGCAGTGTACGGACAGCCCTTAGCAATCAGCCCCAGCATTTT
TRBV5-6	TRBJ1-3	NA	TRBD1	CASSRSLWTGAGNTIYF	TGTGCCAGCAGCCGTTCTCTATGGACAGGGGCTGGAAACACCATATATTTT
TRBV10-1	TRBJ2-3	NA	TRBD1	CASRGQGTDTQYF	TGCGCCAGCAGGGGACAGGGCACAGATACGCAGTATTTT
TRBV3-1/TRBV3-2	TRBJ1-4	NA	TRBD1	CASSHAWTGGGEKLFF	TGTGCCAGCAGCCACGCTTGGACAGGGGGAGGTGAAAAACTGTTTTTT
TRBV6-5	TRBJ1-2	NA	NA	CASSYSTGLGGYTF	TGTGCCAGCAGTTACTCGACAGGCTTAGGGGGCTACACCTTC
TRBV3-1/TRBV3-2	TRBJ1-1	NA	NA	CASSQDAGTRAFF	TGTGCCAGCAGCCAAGATGCGGGCACTAGAGCTTTCTTT
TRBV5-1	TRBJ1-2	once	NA	CASSLDKYGYTF	TGCGCCAGCAGCTTGGACAAATATGGCTACACCTTC
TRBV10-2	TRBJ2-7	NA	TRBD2	CASRTPGLAYEQYF	TGCGCCAGCAGGACCCCGGGACTAGCCTACGAGCAGTACTTC
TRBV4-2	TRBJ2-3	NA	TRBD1	CASSLGQGGPDTQYF	TGTGCCAGCAGCCTAGGACAGGGAGGTCCAGATACGCAGTATTTT
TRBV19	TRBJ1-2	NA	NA	CASSIDAESHGYTF	TGTGCCAGTAGTATAGACGCAGAATCCCATGGCTACACCTTC
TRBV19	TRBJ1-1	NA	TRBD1	CASSRGQGGRGAFF	TGTGCCAGTAGTAGGGGACAGGGCGGCCGGGGAGCTTTCTTT
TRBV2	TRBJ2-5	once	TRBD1	CASSEPSWTGTGETQYF	TGTGCCAGCAGTGAACCTTCTTGGACAGGGACAGGGGAGACCCAGTACTTC
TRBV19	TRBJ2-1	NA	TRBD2	CASRTSGGPYNEQFF	TGTGCCAGTAGGACTAGCGGGGGGCCTTACAATGAGCAGTTCTTC
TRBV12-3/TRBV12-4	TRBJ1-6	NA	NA	CASRYRDNSPLHF	TGTGCCAGCAGGTACAGGGACAATTCACCCCTCCACTTT
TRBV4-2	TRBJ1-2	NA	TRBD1	CASSHRGLDYGYTF	TGTGCCAGCAGCCACAGGGGGCTCGACTATGGCTACACCTTC